The 8 T cell receptor beta chains below all came from one sample that was sequenced in a study of blood T cell repertoires in COVID-19. Clones were sequenced by immunoSEQ multiplex PCR, and TCRdb holds only the in-frame ones, with some missing. Among approximately 220,000 clones listed, 83% were seen once. The sample consisted of PBMCs or T cells enriched from blood (not recorded which). The receptors here all came from a woman in her forties or fifties who had been exposed to COVID-19.

Only one count was recorded for this clone. V gene TRBV5-6 combines with J gene TRBJ2-7; 8 positions match TRBD2. With V trimmed by 3 bases and J by 5 bases, 4 bases remained unmatched. This CDR3 comprises 13 residues. CDR1 and CDR2 (germline): SGHDT, YYEEEE. Written as DNA, the CDR3 is TGTGCCAGCAGCTACGGGAGGGGAAACGAGCAGTACTTC. Its protein is CASSYGRGNEQYF.

The chain is built from TRBV2 and TRBJ1-2; D unresolved. Trimming took off 3 bases at V and 3 bases at J, with 11 bases between the two ends. The germline V gene has CDR1 SNHLY and CDR2 FYNNEI. The CDR3 covers 14 residues. CDR3 in amino acids: CASSERRLDYGYTF. CDR3 in DNA: TGTGCCAGCAGTGAGCGGAGACTGGACTATGGCTACACCTTC.

The rearrangement joins TRBV5-5 to TRBJ2-5; D is possibly TRBD2 (5 bases). V was clipped by 4 bases and J by 2 bases, with 12 bases between them. Germline V gene sequence: CDR1 SGHKS, CDR2 YYEKEE (reference sequence). The CDR3 totals 14 residues. This CDR3 reads CASSVVGVQETQYF. The CDR3 DNA sequence: TGTGCCAGCAGCGTCGTGGGAGTTCAAGAGACCCAGTACTTC.

This chain joins TRBV11-3 and TRBJ2-2; tentative D call: TRBD1 (6 bases). Between the trimmed V and J ends, which lost 5 bases and 2 bases, there was a span of 12 bases. The V gene's germline CDR1 is SGHNT and CDR2 YENEEA. The CDR3 covers 15 residues. The CDR3 sequence: CASSPSTGNTGELFF. The CDR3 DNA reads as TGTGCCAGCAGCCCATCGACAGGAAACACCGGGGAGCTGTTTTTT.

This clone has just one count. V is TRBV6-2 or TRBV6-3 and J is TRBJ1-1, with a tentative D call TRBD1 (5 bases). Germline V gene sequence: CDR1 MNHEY, CDR2 SVGEGT. This CDR3 spans 18 amino acids. The V end lost 4 bases, the J end lost 3 bases, and 24 bases lay between the germline ends. The CDR3 DNA follows: TGTGCCAGCAGTTTCAAGAGCAGGGCCCGACCCTACTACACTGAAGCTTTCTTT. It translates to CASSFKSRARPYYTEAFF.

The chain couples TRBV7-2 to TRBJ2-7; 8 bases align to TRBD1. The V gene end was trimmed by 5 bases and the J gene end by 2 bases; junction bases not matched to a gene: 8. CDR1 is SGHTA and CDR2 is FQGNSA in the germline V gene. The CDR3 is 15 residues long. Here the CDR3 reads CASSARQGSTYEQYF. Here the CDR3 DNA reads TGTGCCAGCAGCGCCCGACAGGGGTCAACCTACGAGCAGTACTTC.

V and J are TRBV6-6 and TRBJ1-6; D gene uncertain. Germline loops: CDR1 MNHNY, CDR2 SVGAGI (reference sequence). Trimming cost V 0 bases and J 8 bases, with 11 bases left between them. This CDR3 region has 15 residues. CDR3 residues: CASSYSTGVYSPLHF. CDR3 coding DNA: TGTGCCAGCAGTTACTCGACCGGGGTGTATTCACCCCTCCACTTT.

This clone was detected a few times. The chain links TRBV10-3 to TRBJ2-1, with D maybe TRBD2 (6 bases). The CDR3 is made up of 12 amino acids. Looked up from germline, CDR1 is ENHRY and CDR2 is SYGVKD. V shed 2 bases and J shed 9 bases, with 8 bases lying between them. The CDR3 loop reads CAISEGGIEQFF. CDR3 coding DNA: TGTGCCATCAGTGAGGGGGGGATTGAGCAGTTCTTC.